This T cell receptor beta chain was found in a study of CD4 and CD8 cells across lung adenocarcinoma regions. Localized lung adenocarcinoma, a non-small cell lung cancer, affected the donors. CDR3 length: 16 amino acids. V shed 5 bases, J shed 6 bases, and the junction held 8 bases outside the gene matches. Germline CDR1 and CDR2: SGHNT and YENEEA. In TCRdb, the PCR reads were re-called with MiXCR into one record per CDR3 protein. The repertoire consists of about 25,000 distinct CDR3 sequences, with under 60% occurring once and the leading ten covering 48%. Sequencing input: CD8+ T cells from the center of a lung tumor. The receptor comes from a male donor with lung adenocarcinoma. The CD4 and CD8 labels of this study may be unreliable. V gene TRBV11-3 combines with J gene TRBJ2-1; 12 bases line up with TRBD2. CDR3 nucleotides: TGTGCCAGCAGCCCCCTGACTAGCGGGAGCGTCAATGAGCAGTTCTTC. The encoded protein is CASSPLTSGSVNEQFF.